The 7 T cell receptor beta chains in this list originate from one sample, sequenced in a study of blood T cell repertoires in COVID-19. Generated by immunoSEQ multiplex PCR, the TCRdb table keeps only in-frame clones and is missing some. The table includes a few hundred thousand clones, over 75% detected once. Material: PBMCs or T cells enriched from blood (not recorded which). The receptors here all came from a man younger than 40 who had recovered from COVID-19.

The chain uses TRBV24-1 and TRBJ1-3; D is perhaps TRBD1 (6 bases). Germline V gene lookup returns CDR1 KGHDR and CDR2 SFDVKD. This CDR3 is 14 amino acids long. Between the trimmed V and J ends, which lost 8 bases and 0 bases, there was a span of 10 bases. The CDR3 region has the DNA TGTGCCACCAAGGACAGTAGCTCTGGAAACACCATATATTTT. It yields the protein CATKDSSSGNTIYF.

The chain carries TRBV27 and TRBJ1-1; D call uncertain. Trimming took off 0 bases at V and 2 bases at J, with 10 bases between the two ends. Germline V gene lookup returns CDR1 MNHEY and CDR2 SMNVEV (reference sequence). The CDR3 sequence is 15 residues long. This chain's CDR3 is CASSLSWQANTEAFF. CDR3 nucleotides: TGTGCCAGCAGTTTATCGTGGCAGGCCAACACTGAAGCTTTCTTT.

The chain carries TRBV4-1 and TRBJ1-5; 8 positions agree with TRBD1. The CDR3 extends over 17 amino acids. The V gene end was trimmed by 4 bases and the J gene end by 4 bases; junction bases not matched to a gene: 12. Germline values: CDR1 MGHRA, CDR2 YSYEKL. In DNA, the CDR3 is TGCGCCAGCAGCCCGCGGACAGGGATGGGGGATAATCAGCCCCAGCATTTT. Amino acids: CASSPRTGMGDNQPQHF.

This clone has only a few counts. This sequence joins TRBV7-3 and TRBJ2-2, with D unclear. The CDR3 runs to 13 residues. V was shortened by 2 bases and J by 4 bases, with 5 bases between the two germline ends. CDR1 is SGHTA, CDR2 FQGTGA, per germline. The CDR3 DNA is TGTGCCAGCAGCTTACCGGGCACCGGGGAGCTGTTTTTT. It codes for CASSLPGTGELFF.

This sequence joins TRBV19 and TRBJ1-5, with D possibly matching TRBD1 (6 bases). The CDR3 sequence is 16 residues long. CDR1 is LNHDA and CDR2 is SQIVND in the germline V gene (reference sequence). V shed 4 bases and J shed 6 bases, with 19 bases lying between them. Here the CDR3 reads CASSSPTGLHIQPQHF. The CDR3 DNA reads TGTGCCAGTAGTAGTCCGACAGGACTCCATATTCAGCCCCAGCATTTT.

The CDR3 coding sequence is TGTGCCAGCAGCCAAGGGCCCGAGCAGTTCTTC. It yields the protein CASSQGPEQFF. This chain connects TRBV3-1 (or the pseudogene TRBV3-2) to TRBJ2-1; no firm D call. Trimming took 1 base from V and 10 from J, leaving 5 bases between them. This CDR3 has 11 amino acids. Looked up from germline, CDR1 is LGHDT and CDR2 is YNNKEL (reference sequence).

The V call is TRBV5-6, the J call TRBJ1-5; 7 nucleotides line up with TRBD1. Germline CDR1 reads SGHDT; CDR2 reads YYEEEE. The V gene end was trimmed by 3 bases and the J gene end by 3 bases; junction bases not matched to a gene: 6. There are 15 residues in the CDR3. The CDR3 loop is CASSSRDSYNQPQHF. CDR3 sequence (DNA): TGTGCCAGCAGCTCCCGGGACAGTTACAATCAGCCCCAGCATTTT.